These T cell receptor beta chains were read from a single sample in a study of blood T cells in healthy people across ages. TCRdb reanalysed the 5' RACE reads using MiXCR and keeps one entry per CDR3 protein. The sample has fewer than 950,000 distinct CDR3 sequences, roughly 50% seen once. The sequenced sample consisted of blood. These receptors originate from a man of 80 years or more in good health. Both conserved end residues are part of each CDR3. D genes are given only for firm matches. Only some rows state a clone size, as once, few, many or a class for expanded clones.

v_gene	j_gene	abundance	d_gene	CDR3nt	CDR3aa
TRBV12-3/TRBV12-4	TRBJ2-2	many	-	TGTGCCAGCAGTTCCGGCCCCGGGACTGGCTACACCGGGGAGCTGTTTTTT	CASSSGPGTGYTGELFF
TRBV10-3	TRBJ1-1	-	-	TGTGCCATCAGTGCGGTGGCTTACACTGAAGCTTTCTTT	CAISAVAYTEAFF
TRBV12-3/TRBV12-4	TRBJ2-7	many	-	TGTGCCAGCAGTTTCTTCGCATCCTACGAGCAGTACTTC	CASSFFASYEQYF
TRBV20-1	TRBJ2-3	-	TRBD2	TGCAGTGGTACTAGCGGGAGGATGACAGATACGCAGTATTTT	CSGTSGRMTDTQYF
TRBV29-1	TRBJ2-5	few	-	TGCAGCGTTCAACAGCGCAATACACCTCAAGAGACCCAGTACTTC	CSVQQRNTPQETQYF
TRBV12-3/TRBV12-4	TRBJ1-6	-	TRBD1	TGTGCCAGCAGTTCAACAGGGGATGCAAGCTCACCCCTCCACTTT	CASSSTGDASSPLHF
TRBV24-1	TRBJ2-2	-	-	TGTGCCACCAGTGATCCCGGGGCGGGCCAGCTGTTTTTT	CATSDPGAGQLFF
TRBV6-1	TRBJ2-1	-	TRBD2	TGTGCCAGCAGCTCCGGACTAGCGGGAGACACCTACAATGAGCAGTTCTTC	CASSSGLAGDTYNEQFF
TRBV3-1	TRBJ2-6	few	TRBD1	TGTGCCAGCAGTCCGACCGGGACAGCGAACTCTGGGGCCAACGTCCTGACTTTC	CASSPTGTANSGANVLTF
TRBV5-5	TRBJ2-7	-	-	TGTGCCAGCAGCTTGGAAGGCACTAGCGAGCAGTACTTC	CASSLEGTSEQYF
TRBV5-1	TRBJ2-3	-	-	TGCGCCAGCAGCTTGGCCGGGAGAAAGGGAGATACGCAGTATTTT	CASSLAGRKGDTQYF
TRBV7-2	TRBJ2-1	few	-	TGTGCCAGCAGCTCCACCGCAGGTTCCTACAATGAGCAGTTCTTC	CASSSTAGSYNEQFF
TRBV5-1	TRBJ2-3	-	-	TGCGCCAGCAGCGCTCGGACAGAGGCTAGCACAGATACGCAGTATTTT	CASSARTEASTDTQYF
TRBV20-1	TRBJ2-7	-	TRBD2	TGCAGTGCTGCCTCGGGACTAGCGGGAGTCTACGAGCAGTACTTC	CSAASGLAGVYEQYF
TRBV12-3/TRBV12-4	TRBJ1-2	-	TRBD1	TGTGCCAGCAGCGACCCTCGCGCGGGACAGGGGATTTATGGCTACACCTTC	CASSDPRAGQGIYGYTF
TRBV13	TRBJ2-3	few	-	TGTGCCAGCAGCCTAATCGGGACCGACACAGATACGCAGTATTTT	CASSLIGTDTDTQYF
TRBV20-1	TRBJ2-1	-	-	TGCAGTGCTACCGAGCGGCGCCCCGCGGTAAATGAGCAGTTCTTC	CSATERRPAVNEQFF
TRBV28	TRBJ1-5	-	TRBD1	TGTGCCAGCAGACGGGGGCGGTTGTCAGGGGGATATAGCAATCAGCCCCAGCATTTT	CASRRGRLSGGYSNQPQHF
TRBV5-6	TRBJ2-5	-	-	TGTGCCAGCAGTAAAACAGGGGGGGGTGTCAGGAATGAGCAGTACTTC	CASSKTGGGVRNEQYF
TRBV5-6	TRBJ2-2	-	TRBD2	TGTGCCAGCAGCTTTCCGGGGGGCACCGGGGAGCTGTTTTTT	CASSFPGGTGELFF
TRBV6-5	TRBJ1-2	-	-	TGTGCCAGCAGTCGAAGGGGGTGCGGCTACACCTTC	CASSRRGCGYTF
TRBV6-6	TRBJ1-4	-	-	TGTGCCAGCAGTTCCCTCGTTGGGGGAACGAATGAAAAACTGTTTTTT	CASSSLVGGTNEKLFF
TRBV5-1	TRBJ2-3	few	TRBD1	TGCGCCAGCAGCGTCTCTACCACAGGGGGCTGGCACAGATACGCGTATTTT	CASSVSTTGGWHRYAYF
TRBV6-1	TRBJ2-3	-	-	TGTGCCAGCAGTGCCCGGACACAGCTCACAGATACGCAGTATTTT	CASSARTQLTDTQYF
TRBV6-5	TRBJ1-2	-	TRBD1	TGTGCCAGCAGTTACCCTCACAGGGGGATCTATGGCTACACCTTC	CASSYPHRGIYGYTF
TRBV11-2	TRBJ2-1	-	-	TGTGCCAGCAGCTTTACAGGTTATGAGCAGTTCTTC	CASSFTGYEQFF
TRBV5-1	TRBJ2-1	once	-	TGCGCCAGCAGCTCAGGACAGAGCCAGACCGCACAGCAGTTCTTC	CASSSGQSQTAQQFF